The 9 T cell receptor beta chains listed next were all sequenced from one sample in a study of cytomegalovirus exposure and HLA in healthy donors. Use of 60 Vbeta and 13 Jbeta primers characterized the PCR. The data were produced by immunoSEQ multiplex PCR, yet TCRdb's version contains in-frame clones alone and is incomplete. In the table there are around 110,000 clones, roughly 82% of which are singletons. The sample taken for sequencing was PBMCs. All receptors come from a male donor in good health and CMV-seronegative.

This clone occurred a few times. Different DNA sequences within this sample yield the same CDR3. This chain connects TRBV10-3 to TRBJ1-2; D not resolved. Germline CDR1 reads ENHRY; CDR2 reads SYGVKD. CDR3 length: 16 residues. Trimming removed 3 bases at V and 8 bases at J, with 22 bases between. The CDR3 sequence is CAISDRTGDTMWGYTF. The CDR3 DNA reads TGTGCCATCAGTGATCGGACTGGGGATACTATGTGGGGCTACACCTTC.

The chain's CDR3 is CTSSQRKYRDYEQYF. The CDR3 bases are TGCACCAGCAGCCAAAGGAAATACAGGGACTACGAGCAGTACTTC. This rearrangement joins TRBV1 to TRBJ2-7; the table's D call of TRBD1 was not tested on the DNA. TRBV1 represents a pseudogene. The CDR3 is 15 amino acids.

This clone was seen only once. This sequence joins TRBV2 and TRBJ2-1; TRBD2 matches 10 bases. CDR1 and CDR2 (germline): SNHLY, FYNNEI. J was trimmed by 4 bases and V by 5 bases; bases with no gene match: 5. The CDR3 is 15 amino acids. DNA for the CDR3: TGTGCCAGCAGTTCTAGCGGGAGTGGGTACAATGAGCAGTTCTTC. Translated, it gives CASSSSGSGYNEQFF.

The DNA of the CDR3 is TGTGCCAGCAGTGACCTGGAGGGCACCGGGGAGCTGTTTTTT. Amino acid sequence: CASSDLEGTGELFF. This chain connects TRBV25-1 to TRBJ2-2, with a possible D match to TRBD2 (6 bases). CDR1 MGHDK and CDR2 SYGVNS come from the germline V gene. With 3 bases removed from V and 4 bases from J, the gap between germline ends came to 9 bases. The CDR3 extends over 14 amino acids. Together with reference TRBV25-1 and TRBJ2-2, the CDR3 gives the full variable domain: EADIYQTPRYLVIGTGKKITLECSQTMGHDKMYWYQQDPGMELHLIHYSYGVNSTEKGDLSSESTVSRIRTEHFPLTLESARPSHTSQYLCASSDLEGTGELFFGEGSRLTVL.

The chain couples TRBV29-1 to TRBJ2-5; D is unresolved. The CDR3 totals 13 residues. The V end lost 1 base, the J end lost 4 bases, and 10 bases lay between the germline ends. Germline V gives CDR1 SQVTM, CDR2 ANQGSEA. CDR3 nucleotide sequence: TGCAGCGTTGAAGCCCTTCCTCTAGAGACCCAGTACTTC. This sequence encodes CSVEALPLETQYF.

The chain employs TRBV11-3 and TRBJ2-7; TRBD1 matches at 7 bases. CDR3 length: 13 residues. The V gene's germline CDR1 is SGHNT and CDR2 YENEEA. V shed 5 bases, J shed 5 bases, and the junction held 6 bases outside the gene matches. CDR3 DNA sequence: TGTGCCAGCAGCCGACAGGGTTTGGACGAGCAGTACTTC. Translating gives CASSRQGLDEQYF.

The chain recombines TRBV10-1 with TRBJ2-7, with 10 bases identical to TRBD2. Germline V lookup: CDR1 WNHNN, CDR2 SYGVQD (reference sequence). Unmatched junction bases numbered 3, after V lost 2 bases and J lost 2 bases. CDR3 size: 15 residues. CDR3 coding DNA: TGCGCCAGCAGTGAGAGGACTAGCGGTACCTACGAGCAGTACTTC. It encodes CASSERTSGTYEQYF.

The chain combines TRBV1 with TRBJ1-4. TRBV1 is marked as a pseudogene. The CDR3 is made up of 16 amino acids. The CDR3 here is CTSSQDDWGGRLLLFF. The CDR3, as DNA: TGCACCAGCAGCCAAGATGATTGGGGGGGCCGCCTTCTTCTGTTTTTT.

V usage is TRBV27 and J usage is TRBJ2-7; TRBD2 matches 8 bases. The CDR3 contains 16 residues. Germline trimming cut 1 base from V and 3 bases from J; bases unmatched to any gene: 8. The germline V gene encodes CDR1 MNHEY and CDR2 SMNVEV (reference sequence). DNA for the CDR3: TGTGCCAGCAGTTTATTTAGGGCGGGAGGTAGCTACGAGCAGTACTTC. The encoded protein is CASSLFRAGGSYEQYF.